This passage covers 9 T cell receptor beta chains from one sample sequenced in a study of shared clonotypes between healthy human individuals. Some clones are missing from TCRdb's copy, which holds only in-frame ones; the method was immunoSEQ multiplex PCR. The repertoire holds 2.3 million or so clones, with roughly 93% as singletons. The specimen sequenced was naive CD4+ T cells from PBMCs. Noted subset: CD45RA+ positively selected. The receptors were gathered from a man between 18 and 35 years old in good health. Some clones in this sample may be carry-over from other donors' samples.

Concerning this clone: This specimen includes other DNA sequences encoding the same CDR3. The chain uses TRBV29-1 and TRBJ2-7; possibly TRBD2 for D (5 bases). The CDR3 has 11 residues. The germline gives CDR1 SQVTM, CDR2 ANQGSEA. V gave up 6 bases and J gave up 7 bases, with 13 bases separating them. The CDR3 coding sequence is TGCAGCGTGGGTGGGCCGGGGGAGCAGTACTTC. The encoded protein is CSVGGPGEQYF.

V is TRBV6-4 and J is TRBJ2-4; 8 bases line up with TRBD2. The trim removed 2 bases at V and 6 bases at J, leaving 9 bases unmatched. Per germline, CDR1 MRHNA and CDR2 SNTAGT. The CDR3 is 16 residues long. The chain's CDR3 is CASSDNSGGRRNIQYF. Written as DNA, the CDR3 is TGTGCCAGCAGTGACAACTCGGGCGGGAGGAGAAACATTCAGTACTTC.

V gene TRBV5-1 combines with J gene TRBJ2-5; the match to TRBD2 covers 8 bases. The CDR3 is 15 amino acids. CDR1 is SGHRS, CDR2 YFSETQ, per germline. Trimming removed 0 bases from V and 5 bases from J; junction bases left unmatched: 6. The CDR3 region is CASSLDAGGSETQYF. CDR3 bases: TGCGCCAGCAGCTTGGACGCGGGAGGTTCGGAGACCCAGTACTTC.

The chain recombines TRBV5-1 with TRBJ2-5, with 8 bases lining up with TRBD2. This CDR3 comprises 15 residues. V was clipped by 4 bases and J by 5 bases; unmatched bases: 10. Per the germline V gene, CDR1 is SGHRS and CDR2 is YFSETQ. CDR3 sequence reads: CASSNPGLEGETQYF. The DNA for the CDR3 is TGCGCCAGCAGCAACCCGGGACTAGAGGGGGAGACCCAGTACTTC. The full variable domain, its missing parts supplied by reference TRBV5-1 and TRBJ2-5, is KAGVTQTPRYLIKTRGQQVTLSCSPISGHRSVSWYQQTPGQGLQFLFEYFSETQRNKGNFPGRFSGRQFSNSRSEMNVSTLELGDSALYLCASSNPGLEGETQYFGPGTRLLVL.

This chain joins TRBV28 and TRBJ2-7; 10 nucleotides agree with TRBD1. CDR1 and CDR2 (germline): MDHEN, SYDVKM. Trimming took 2 bases from V and 6 from J; bases not matched to a gene: 10. This CDR3 has 16 amino acids. CDR3 sequence reads: CASSLARTGGSSEQYF. The CDR3, as DNA: TGTGCCAGCAGTTTAGCCCGGACAGGGGGGTCGAGCGAGCAGTACTTC.

CDR3 coding DNA: TGTGCCAGCAGCCAGCCCCCGGACAGGGGGCCGACCTACAATGAGCAGTTCTTC. This codes for CASSQPPDRGPTYNEQFF. This sequence joins TRBV28 and TRBJ2-1, with TRBD1 identical over 11 bases. Germline V gene sequence: CDR1 MDHEN, CDR2 SYDVKM. Germline trimming cut 6 bases from V and 2 bases from J; bases unmatched to any gene: 12. The CDR3 sequence is 18 residues long.

The J gene is TRBJ1-5, the V gene TRBV6-6, with unresolved D. In germline, CDR1 is MNHNY, CDR2 SVGAGI (reference sequence). CDR3 length equals 13 residues. Trimming took 4 bases from V and 9 from J, leaving 13 bases between them. The CDR3 loop is CASSLQHLAPQHF. For the CDR3, the DNA is TGTGCCAGCAGTTTACAGCATTTAGCGCCCCAGCATTTT.

This clone was found once. The sample contains more than one DNA sequence encoding this CDR3. The rearrangement uses TRBV7-9 and TRBJ2-7; D gene unclear. Deletions cut 0 bases from V and 1 base from J, with 7 bases between. The CDR3 runs 14 residues. The germline V gene has CDR1 SEHNR and CDR2 FQNEAQ (reference sequence). CDR3 residues: CASSLAGLSYEQYF. The CDR3 bases are TGTGCCAGCAGCTTAGCGGGCCTATCCTACGAGCAGTACTTC. The complete variable domain, with remaining parts taken from reference TRBV7-9 and TRBJ2-7, reads DTGVSQNPRHKITKRGQNVTFRCDPISEHNRLYWYRQTLGQGPEFLTYFQNEAQLEKSRLLSDRFSAERPKGSFSTLEIQRTEQGDSAMYLCASSLAGLSYEQYFGPGTRLTVT.

The V call is TRBV5-4, the J call TRBJ2-1; 7 bases line up with TRBD1. The junction had 17 bases not matched to a gene; V was cut back by 6 bases and J by 8 bases. Germline loops: CDR1 SGHNT, CDR2 YYREEE (reference sequence). The CDR3 length is 16 residues. CDR3 residues: CASTSGTTGTADEQFF. As DNA, the CDR3 is TGTGCCAGCACCTCGGGAACGACCGGGACAGCCGATGAGCAGTTCTTC.